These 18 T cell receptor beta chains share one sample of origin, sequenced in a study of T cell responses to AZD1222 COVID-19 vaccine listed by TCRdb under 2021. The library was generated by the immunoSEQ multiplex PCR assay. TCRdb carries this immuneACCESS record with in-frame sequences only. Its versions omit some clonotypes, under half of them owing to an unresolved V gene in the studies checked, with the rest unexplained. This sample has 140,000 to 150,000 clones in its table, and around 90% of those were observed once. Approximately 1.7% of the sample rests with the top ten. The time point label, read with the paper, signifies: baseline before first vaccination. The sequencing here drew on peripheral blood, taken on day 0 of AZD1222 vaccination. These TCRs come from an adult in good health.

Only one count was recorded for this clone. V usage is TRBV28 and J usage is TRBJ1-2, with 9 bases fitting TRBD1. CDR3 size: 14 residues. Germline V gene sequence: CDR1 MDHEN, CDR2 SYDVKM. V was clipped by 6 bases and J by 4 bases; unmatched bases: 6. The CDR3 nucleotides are TGTGCCAGCAGCCAAGGGGACAGGGCCTATGGCTACACCTTC. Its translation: CASSQGDRAYGYTF.

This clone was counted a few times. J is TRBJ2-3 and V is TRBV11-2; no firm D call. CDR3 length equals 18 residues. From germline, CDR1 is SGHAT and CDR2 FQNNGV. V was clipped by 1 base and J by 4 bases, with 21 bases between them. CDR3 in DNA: TGTGCCAGCAGCTTAGGGGCTGCTGGCGTACAGACACCAGATACGCAGTATTTT. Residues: CASSLGAAGVQTPDTQYF. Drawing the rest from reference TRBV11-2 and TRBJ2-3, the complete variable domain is EAGVAQSPRYKIIEKRQSVAFWCNPISGHATLYWYQQILGQGPKLLIQFQNNGVVDDSQLPKDRFSAERLKGVDSTLKIQPAKLEDSAVYLCASSLGAAGVQTPDTQYFGPGTRLTVL.

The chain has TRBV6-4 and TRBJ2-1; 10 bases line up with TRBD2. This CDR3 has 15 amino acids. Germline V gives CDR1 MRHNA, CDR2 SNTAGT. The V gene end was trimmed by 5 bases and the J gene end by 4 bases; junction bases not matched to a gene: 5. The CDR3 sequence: CASSWGTSAYNEQFF. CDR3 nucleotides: TGTGCCAGCAGTTGGGGGACTAGCGCTTACAATGAGCAGTTCTTC.

In nucleotides, the CDR3 is TGTGCCAGCAGCGCGACCGGGACAGATAACTATGGCTACACCTTC. As protein: CASSATGTDNYGYTF. The chain couples TRBV5-6 to TRBJ1-2; 7 bases line up with TRBD1. J lost 1 base, V lost 4 bases, and 7 bases had no gene match. This CDR3 contains 15 residues. Germline values: CDR1 SGHDT, CDR2 YYEEEE.

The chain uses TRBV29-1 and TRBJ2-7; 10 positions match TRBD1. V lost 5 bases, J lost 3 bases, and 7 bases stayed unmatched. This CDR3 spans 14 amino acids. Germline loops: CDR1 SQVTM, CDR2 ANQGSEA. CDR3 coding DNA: TGCAGCGTTTGGGACAGGGGATTAGTCTACGAGCAGTACTTC. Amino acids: CSVWDRGLVYEQYF.

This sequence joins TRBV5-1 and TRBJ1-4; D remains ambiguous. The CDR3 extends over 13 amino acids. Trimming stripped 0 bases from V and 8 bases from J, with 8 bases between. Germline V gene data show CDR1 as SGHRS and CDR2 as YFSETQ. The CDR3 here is CASSLVSREKLFF. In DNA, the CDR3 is TGCGCCAGCAGCTTGGTTAGCCGCGAAAAACTGTTTTTT.

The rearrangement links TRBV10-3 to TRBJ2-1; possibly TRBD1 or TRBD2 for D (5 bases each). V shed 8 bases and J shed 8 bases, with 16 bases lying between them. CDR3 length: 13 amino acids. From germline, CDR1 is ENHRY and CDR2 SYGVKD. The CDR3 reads CAISDGARDEQFF. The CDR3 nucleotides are TGTGCCATCTCCGACGGGGCGCGGGATGAGCAGTTCTTC.

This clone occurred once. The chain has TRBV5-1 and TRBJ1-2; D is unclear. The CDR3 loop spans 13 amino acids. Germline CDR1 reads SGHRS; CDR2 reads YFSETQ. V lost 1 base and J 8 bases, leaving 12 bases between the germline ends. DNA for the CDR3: TGCGCCAGCAGCTTGTTTGGCGAAGGGGGCTACACCTTC. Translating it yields CASSLFGEGGYTF. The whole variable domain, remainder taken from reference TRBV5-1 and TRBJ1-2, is KAGVTQTPRYLIKTRGQQVTLSCSPISGHRSVSWYQQTPGQGLQFLFEYFSETQRNKGNFPGRFSGRQFSNSRSEMNVSTLELGDSALYLCASSLFGEGGYTFGSGTRLTVV.

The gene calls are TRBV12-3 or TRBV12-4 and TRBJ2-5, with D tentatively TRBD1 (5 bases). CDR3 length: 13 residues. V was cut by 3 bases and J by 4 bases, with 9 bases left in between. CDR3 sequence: CASSFQGTETQYF. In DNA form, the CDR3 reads TGTGCCAGCAGTTTTCAGGGCACAGAGACCCAGTACTTC.

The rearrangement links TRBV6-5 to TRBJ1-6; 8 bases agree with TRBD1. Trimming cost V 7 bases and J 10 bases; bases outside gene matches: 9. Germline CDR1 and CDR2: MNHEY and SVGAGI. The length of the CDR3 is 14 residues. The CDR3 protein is CASTPRGQGSPLHF. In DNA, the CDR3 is TGTGCCAGCACGCCCAGGGGGCAGGGGTCACCCCTCCACTTT.

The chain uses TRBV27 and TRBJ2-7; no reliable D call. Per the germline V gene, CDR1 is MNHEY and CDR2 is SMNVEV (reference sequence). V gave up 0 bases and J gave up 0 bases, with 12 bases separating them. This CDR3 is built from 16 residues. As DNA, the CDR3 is TGTGCCAGCAGTTTATCGTCTCCAGCAAACTCCTACGAGCAGTACTTC. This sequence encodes CASSLSSPANSYEQYF.

CDR3 in amino acids: CASSLTLEVLFF. The CDR3 coding sequence is TGTGCCAGCAGCCTGACGTTAGAAGTTCTGTTTTTT. The chain recombines TRBV7-9 with TRBJ1-4, with no clear D. The germline V gene encodes CDR1 SEHNR and CDR2 FQNEAQ (reference sequence). The V end lost 5 bases, the J end lost 14 bases, and 15 bases lay between the germline ends. The CDR3 is 12 amino acids.

Here the CDR3 reads CASSLRTGMNSPLHF. In DNA form, the CDR3 reads TGTGCCAGCAGTTTGAGGACAGGGATGAATTCACCCCTCCACTTT. The genes are TRBV27 and TRBJ1-6; TRBD1 matches 8 bases. The V gene's germline CDR1 is MNHEY and CDR2 SMNVEV (reference sequence). J lost 7 bases, V lost 3 bases, and 5 bases had no gene match. This CDR3 is built from 15 residues.

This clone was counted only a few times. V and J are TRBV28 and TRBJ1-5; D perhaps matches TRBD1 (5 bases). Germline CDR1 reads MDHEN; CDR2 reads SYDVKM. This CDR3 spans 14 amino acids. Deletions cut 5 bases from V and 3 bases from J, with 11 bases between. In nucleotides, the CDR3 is TGTGCCAGCAGTACTTGGGGGGACAATCAGCCCCAGCATTTT. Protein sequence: CASSTWGDNQPQHF.

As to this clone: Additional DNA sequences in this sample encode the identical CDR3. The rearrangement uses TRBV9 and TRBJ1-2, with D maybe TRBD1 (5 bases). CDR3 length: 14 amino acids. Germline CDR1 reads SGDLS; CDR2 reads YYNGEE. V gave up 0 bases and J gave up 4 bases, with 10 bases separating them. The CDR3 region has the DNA TGTGCCAGCAGCGTAGGGCAGGGTGGCTATGGCTACACCTTC. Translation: CASSVGQGGYGYTF.

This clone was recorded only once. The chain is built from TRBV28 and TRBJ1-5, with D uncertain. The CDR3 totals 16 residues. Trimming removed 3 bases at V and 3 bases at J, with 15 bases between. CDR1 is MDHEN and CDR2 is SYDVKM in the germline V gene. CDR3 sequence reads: CASSFVGGRPNQPQHF. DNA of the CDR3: TGTGCCAGCAGTTTTGTGGGAGGGCGGCCCAATCAGCCCCAGCATTTT.

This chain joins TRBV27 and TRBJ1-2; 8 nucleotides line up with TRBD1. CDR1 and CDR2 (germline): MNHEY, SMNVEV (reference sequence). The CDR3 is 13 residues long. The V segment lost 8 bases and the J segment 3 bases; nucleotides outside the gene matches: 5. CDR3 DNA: TGTGCCAGCGGGAGGACAGGGCACTATGGCTACACCTTC. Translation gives CASGRTGHYGYTF.

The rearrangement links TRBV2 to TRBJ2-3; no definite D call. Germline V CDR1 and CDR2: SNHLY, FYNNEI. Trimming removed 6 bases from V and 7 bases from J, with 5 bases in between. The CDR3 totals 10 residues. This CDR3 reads CASSYYTQYF. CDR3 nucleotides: TGTGCCAGCAGCTATTATACGCAGTATTTT.